This T cell receptor (beta chain) was captured in a study of cytomegalovirus exposure and HLA in healthy donors. Study-level points and caveats: It was only CMV serostatus that was available as immune exposure information. Analysis was carried out at a later point, and it linked a missense DCLRE1C variant to TCR beta V- and J-gene trimming. Per published accounts, TCR beta sequences correctly predicted the HLA-A and HLA-B alleles of most subjects.

V shed 4 bases and J 4 bases; nucleotides not matched to a gene: 6. Per the germline V gene, CDR1 is SGDLS and CDR2 is YYNGEE. The CDR3 extends over 16 amino acids. A word on this clone: Its antigen is as yet unknown.

The study ran its PCR with 60 Vbeta and 13 Jbeta primers. The protocol was immunoSEQ multiplex PCR, while the TCRdb copy is restricted to in-frame clones and leaves out a portion. Of about 190,000 clones in the sample, 75% to 85% were seen once. The sequenced material came from PBMCs. The chain links TRBV9 to TRBJ2-3; 13 bases align to TRBD2. This sequence originates from a woman aged 45-59 years in good health and CMV-seronegative. The CDR3 is CASSFGTSGTADTQYF. CDR3 coding DNA: TGTGCCAGCAGCTTCGGGACTAGCGGGACCGCAGATACGCAGTATTTT.